A selection of T cell receptor beta chains follows, all from one sample in a study of T cell repertoires in cytomegalovirus infection. These receptors are not linked to any known antigen. TCRdb reprocessed the reads with MiXCR, giving one entry per CDR3 protein. Of about 500,000 distinct CDR3 sequences listed, more than 30% are singletons. The sample was cultured PBMCs, taken from culture after CMV antigen stimulation. All receptors come from a human donor in good health (CMV status not recorded). Some clones in this sample may be carry-over from other donors' samples. The CDR3 runs from the conserved cysteine through the conserved F or W. The D gene is left open where the match is weak. Some rows have no size entry. The others give once, few or many, or a class for an expanded clone.

V gene,D gene,clone size,J gene,CDR3 DNA,CDR3 protein
TRBV28,TRBD1,few,TRBJ1-4,TGTGCCAGCAGTTCCGGACAGGGCCCGAGGAAACTGTTTTTT,CASSSGQGPRKLFF
TRBV19,TRBD1,-,TRBJ1-2,TGTGCCAGTAAGCCGACAGGGAGGACTGATGGCTACACCTTC,CASKPTGRTDGYTF
TRBV2,TRBD1,-,TRBJ1-2,TGTGCCAGCAGTCGACAGAGGGGGCAGAATGGCTACACCTTC,CASSRQRGQNGYTF
TRBV15,-,few,TRBJ1-1,TGTGCCACCAGCGCCCCGGGGGGCTCCGGAGGGGAAGCTTTCTTT,CATSAPGGSGGEAFF
TRBV2,-,-,TRBJ2-3,TGTGCCAGCACCCCGGACTATTACACAGATACGCAGTATTTT,CASTPDYYTDTQYF
TRBV7-2,-,-,TRBJ2-7,TGTGCCAGCAGCTTTGCCCCTTCATGGGACGAGCAGTACTTC,CASSFAPSWDEQYF
TRBV28,TRBD1,few,TRBJ2-7,TGTGCCACCGTAACAGGGGGCGCGACCTACGAGCAGTACTTC,CATVTGGATYEQYF
TRBV7-8,-,-,TRBJ1-2,TGTGCCAGCAGCTTACCCACAGGGACGCCCTATGGCTACACCTTC,CASSLPTGTPYGYTF
TRBV20-1,TRBD2,-,TRBJ2-1,TGCAGTGCTGCCCCGGTAGCGGGAGGTACGTCCTACAATGAGCAGTTCTTC,CSAAPVAGGTSYNEQFF
TRBV24-1,TRBD2,-,TRBJ2-5,TGTGCCACCAGTGATTCAGGGACTAGCGGGAGGGCCTACCAAGAGACCCAGTACTTC,CATSDSGTSGRAYQETQYF
TRBV6-2/TRBV6-3,-,few,TRBJ2-2,TGTGCCAGCAAAAAAACGCCCGGGGAGCTGTTTTTT,CASKKTPGELFF
TRBV7-2,-,many,TRBJ2-2,TGTGCCAGCAGCGCCTTAGGGGCGCGCGGCACCGGGGAGCTGTTTTTT,CASSALGARGTGELFF
TRBV4-1,-,-,TRBJ1-2,TGCGCCAGCAGCGCTTTGGGCCAGGTCACCATCGCTAACTATGGCTACACCTTC,CASSALGQVTIANYGYTF
TRBV15,-,-,TRBJ2-4,TGTGCCACCAGCAGAGAAGATGGGTCTGACATTCAGTACTTC,CATSREDGSDIQYF
TRBV12-3/TRBV12-4,-,few,TRBJ2-1,TGTGCCAGCACTCCCCCTTTGGGTGAGCAGTTCTTC,CASTPPLGEQFF
TRBV29-1,-,few,TRBJ1-5,TGCAGCGTTTCCGCCGGCAGCAATCAGCCCCAGCATTTT,CSVSAGSNQPQHF
TRBV29-1,TRBD2,few,TRBJ2-1,TGCAGCGTTGGTTCCGGGAGCGGGGTAGGTGAGCAGTTCTTC,CSVGSGSGVGEQFF
TRBV18,TRBD1,-,TRBJ2-6,TGTGCCAGCTCACTCATAGGGGACAGAGATGTTTCTGGGGCCAACGTCCTGACTTTC,CASSLIGDRDVSGANVLTF
TRBV24-1,TRBD2,-,TRBJ2-1,TGTGCCACCAGTGATGGCGGGACTAGCGTTTACAATGAGCAGTTCTTC,CATSDGGTSVYNEQFF
TRBV6-2/TRBV6-3,-,-,TRBJ1-3,TGTGCCAGCAGTTGCACATCGAAGGGTCAGCTACTCGGAAACACCATATATTTT,CASSCTSKGQLLGNTIYF
TRBV10-3,-,-,TRBJ1-5,TGTGCCATCAGTGAGTCTGGGGATGACAATCAGCCCCAGCATTTT,CAISESGDDNQPQHF
TRBV6-2/TRBV6-3,-,-,TRBJ1-2,TGTGCCAGCAGATACGAAGGGAGAAACGGCTATGGCTACACCTTC,CASRYEGRNGYGYTF
TRBV4-3,TRBD2,-,TRBJ2-3,TGCGCCACCAGTTTGACTAGCGGGAGTACAGATACGCAGTATTTT,CATSLTSGSTDTQYF
TRBV6-8,TRBD2,-,TRBJ2-2,TGTGCCAGCAGTTCCGGACTAGCGGTATTCACCGGGGAGCTGTTTTTT,CASSSGLAVFTGELFF
TRBV12-3/TRBV12-4,TRBD1,few,TRBJ1-1,TGTGCCAGCCCCTCGAGGGGGCAGCGAACTGAAGCTTTCTTT,CASPSRGQRTEAFF
TRBV10-3,-,few,TRBJ2-1,TGTGCCATCAGTGAGGATTTGGGCTACAATGAGCAGTTCTTC,CAISEDLGYNEQFF
TRBV7-2,-,-,TRBJ1-3,TGTGCCAGCAGCTTATGGGCGGCTAGGACTGGAAACACCATATATTTT,CASSLWAARTGNTIYF
TRBV7-9,-,-,TRBJ1-4,TGTGCCAGCAGCGCACAGGGCCTTAATGAAAAACTGTTTTTT,CASSAQGLNEKLFF
TRBV12-3/TRBV12-4,-,-,TRBJ1-1,TGTGCCAGCAGTTTAGGGGATGCGAACACTGAAGCTTTCTTT,CASSLGDANTEAFF